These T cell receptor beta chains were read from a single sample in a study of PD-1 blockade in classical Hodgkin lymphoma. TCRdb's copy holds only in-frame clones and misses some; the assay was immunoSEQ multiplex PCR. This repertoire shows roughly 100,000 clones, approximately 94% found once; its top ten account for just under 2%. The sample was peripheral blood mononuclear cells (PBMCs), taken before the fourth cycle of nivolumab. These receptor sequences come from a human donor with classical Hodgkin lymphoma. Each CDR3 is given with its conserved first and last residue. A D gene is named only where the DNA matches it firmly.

TGTGCCAGCACTCCATTACAGGGCGTGAGGACAGATACGCAGTATTTT | CASTPLQGVRTDTQYF | TRBJ2-3 | TRBV27 | -
TGTGCCAGCAGTTTACTTTTGAGGGCTGGAAACACCATATATTTT | CASSLLLRAGNTIYF | TRBJ1-3 | TRBV28 | -
TGTGCCAGCTCAAGGGACAGACACAATGAAAAACTGTTTTTT | CASSRDRHNEKLFF | TRBJ1-4 | TRBV18 | TRBD1
TGTGCCAGCAGCTTAACGGGTGCGGGGTCGGACGAGCAGTACTTC | CASSLTGAGSDEQYF | TRBJ2-7 | TRBV7-3 | -
TGTGCCAGTAGTACTACCGGGACAGGGGGCTTAACGTACTTC | CASSTTGTGGLTYF | TRBJ2-4 | TRBV19 | TRBD1
TGTGCCAGCAGCCTACAGGGAGGAAACACTGAAGCTTTCTTT | CASSLQGGNTEAFF | TRBJ1-1 | TRBV7-9 | -
TGTGCCAGCAGTTTCACCGGCCAGCCCAGAGAGACCCAGTACTTC | CASSFTGQPRETQYF | TRBJ2-5 | TRBV28 | -
TGTGCCAGCAGCATAGCGCCTGAAGCTTTCTTT | CASSIAPEAFF | TRBJ1-1 | TRBV5-8 | -
TGTGCCAGCAGTAAACAGGTCACCGGGGAGCTGTTTTTT | CASSKQVTGELFF | TRBJ2-2 | TRBV27 | -
TGTGCCAGCAGTTCTACGGGAGTTACGCAGTATTTT | CASSSTGVTQYF | TRBJ2-3 | TRBV6-1 | -
TGCAGCGCTCTTGGGGGGGGAAACATTCAGTACTTC | CSALGGGNIQYF | TRBJ2-4 | TRBV29-1 | TRBD2